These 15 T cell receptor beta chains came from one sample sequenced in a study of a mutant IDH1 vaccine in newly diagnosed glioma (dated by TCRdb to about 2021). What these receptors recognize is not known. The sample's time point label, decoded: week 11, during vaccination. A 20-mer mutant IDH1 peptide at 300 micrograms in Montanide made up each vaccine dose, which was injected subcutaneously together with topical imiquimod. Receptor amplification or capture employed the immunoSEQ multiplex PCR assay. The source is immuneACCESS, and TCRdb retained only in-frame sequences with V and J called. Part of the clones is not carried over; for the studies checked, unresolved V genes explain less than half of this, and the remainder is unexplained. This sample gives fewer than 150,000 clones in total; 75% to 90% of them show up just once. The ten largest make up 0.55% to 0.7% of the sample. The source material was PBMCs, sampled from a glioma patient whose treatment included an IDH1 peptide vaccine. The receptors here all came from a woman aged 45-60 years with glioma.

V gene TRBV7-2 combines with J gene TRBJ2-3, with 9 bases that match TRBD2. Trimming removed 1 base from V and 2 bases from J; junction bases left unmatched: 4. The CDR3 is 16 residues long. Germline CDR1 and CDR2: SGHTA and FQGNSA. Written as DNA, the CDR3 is TGTGCCAGCAGCTTAGTAGCGGGAGTTACCACAGATACGCAGTATTTT. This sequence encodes CASSLVAGVTTDTQYF.

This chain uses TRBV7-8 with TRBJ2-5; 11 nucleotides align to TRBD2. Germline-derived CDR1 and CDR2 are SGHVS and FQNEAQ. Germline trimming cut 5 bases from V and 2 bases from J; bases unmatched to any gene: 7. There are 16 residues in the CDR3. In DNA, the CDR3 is TGTGCCAGCAGCCCACGACTAGCGGGGAGACAAGAGACCCAGTACTTC. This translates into CASSPRLAGRQETQYF.

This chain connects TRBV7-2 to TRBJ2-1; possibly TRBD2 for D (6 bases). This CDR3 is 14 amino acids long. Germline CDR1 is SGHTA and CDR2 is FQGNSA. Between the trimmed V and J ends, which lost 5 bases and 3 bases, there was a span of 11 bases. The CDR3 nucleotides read TGTGCCAGCAGCCCCTTAGCGGTCTACAATGAGCAGTTCTTC. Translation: CASSPLAVYNEQFF.

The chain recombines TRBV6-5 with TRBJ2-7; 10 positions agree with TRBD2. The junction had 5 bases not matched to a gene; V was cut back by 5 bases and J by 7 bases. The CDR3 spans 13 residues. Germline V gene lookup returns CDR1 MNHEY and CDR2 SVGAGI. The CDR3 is CASSLAGVGEQYF. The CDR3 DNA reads TGTGCCAGCAGTCTAGCGGGAGTAGGGGAGCAGTACTTC.

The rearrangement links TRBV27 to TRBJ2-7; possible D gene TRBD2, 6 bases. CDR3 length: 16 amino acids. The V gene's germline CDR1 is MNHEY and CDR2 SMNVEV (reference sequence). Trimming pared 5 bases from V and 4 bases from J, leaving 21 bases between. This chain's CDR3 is CASSPGKGTGEYEQYF. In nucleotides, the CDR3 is TGTGCCAGCAGTCCAGGGAAAGGGACGGGGGAATACGAGCAGTACTTC.

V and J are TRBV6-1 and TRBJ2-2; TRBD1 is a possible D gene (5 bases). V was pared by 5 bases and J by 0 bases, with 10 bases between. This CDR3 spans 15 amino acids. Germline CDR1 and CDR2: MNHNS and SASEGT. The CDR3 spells CASSPGFANTGELFF. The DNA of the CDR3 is TGTGCCAGCAGTCCAGGGTTCGCGAACACCGGGGAGCTGTTTTTT.

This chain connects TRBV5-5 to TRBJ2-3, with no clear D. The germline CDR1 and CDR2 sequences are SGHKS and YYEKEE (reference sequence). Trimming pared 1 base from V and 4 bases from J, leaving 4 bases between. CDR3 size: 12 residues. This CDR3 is CASSLPADTQYF. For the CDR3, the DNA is TGTGCCAGCAGCTTGCCGGCAGATACGCAGTATTTT.

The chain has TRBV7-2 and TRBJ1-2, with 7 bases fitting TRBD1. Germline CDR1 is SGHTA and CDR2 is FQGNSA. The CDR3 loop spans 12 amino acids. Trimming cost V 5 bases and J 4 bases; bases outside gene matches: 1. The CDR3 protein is CASSGDSYGYTF. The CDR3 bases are TGTGCCAGCAGCGGGGACAGCTATGGCTACACCTTC.

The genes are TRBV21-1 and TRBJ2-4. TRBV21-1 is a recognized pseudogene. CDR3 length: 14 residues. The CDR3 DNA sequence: TGTGCCAGCAGCAGACCGGGACGGCTAAACATTCAGTACTTC. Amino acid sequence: CASSRPGRLNIQYF.

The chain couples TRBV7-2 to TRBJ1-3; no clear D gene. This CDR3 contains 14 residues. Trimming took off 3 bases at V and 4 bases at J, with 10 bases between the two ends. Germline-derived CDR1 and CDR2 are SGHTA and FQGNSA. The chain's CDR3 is CASSFQWQGNTIYF. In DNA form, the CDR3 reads TGTGCCAGCAGCTTTCAGTGGCAGGGAAACACCATATATTTT. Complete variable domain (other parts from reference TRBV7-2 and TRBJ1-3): GAGVSQSPSNKVTEKGKDVELRCDPISGHTALYWYRQSLGQGLEFLIYFQGNSAPDKSGLPSDRFSAERTGGSVSTLTIQRTQQEDSAVYLCASSFQWQGNTIYFGEGSWLTVV.

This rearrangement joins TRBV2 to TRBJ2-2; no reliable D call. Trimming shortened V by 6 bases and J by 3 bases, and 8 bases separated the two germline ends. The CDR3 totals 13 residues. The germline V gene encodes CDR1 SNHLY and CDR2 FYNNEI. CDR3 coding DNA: TGTGCCAGCAGGAATGAGGACACCGGGGAGCTGTTTTTT. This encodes CASRNEDTGELFF.

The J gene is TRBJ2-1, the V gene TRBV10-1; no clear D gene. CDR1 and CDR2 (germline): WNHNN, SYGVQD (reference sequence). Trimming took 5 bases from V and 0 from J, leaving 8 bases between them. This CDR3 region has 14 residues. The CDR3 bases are TGCGCCAGCAGTCCGGGTTACTCCTACAATGAGCAGTTCTTC. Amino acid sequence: CASSPGYSYNEQFF.

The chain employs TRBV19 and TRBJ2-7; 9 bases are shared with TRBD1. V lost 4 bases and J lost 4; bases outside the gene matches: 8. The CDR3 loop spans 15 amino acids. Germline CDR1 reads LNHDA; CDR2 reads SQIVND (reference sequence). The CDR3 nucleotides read TGTGCCAGTAGTACACCCGGGACAGGGAGGTACGAGCAGTACTTC. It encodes CASSTPGTGRYEQYF.

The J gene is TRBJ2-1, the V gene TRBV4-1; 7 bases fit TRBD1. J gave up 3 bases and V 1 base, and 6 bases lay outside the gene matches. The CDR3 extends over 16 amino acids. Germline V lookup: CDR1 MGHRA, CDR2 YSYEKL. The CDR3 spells CASSQGQQGRYNEQFF. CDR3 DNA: TGCGCCAGCAGCCAAGGACAACAGGGGCGCTACAATGAGCAGTTCTTC.

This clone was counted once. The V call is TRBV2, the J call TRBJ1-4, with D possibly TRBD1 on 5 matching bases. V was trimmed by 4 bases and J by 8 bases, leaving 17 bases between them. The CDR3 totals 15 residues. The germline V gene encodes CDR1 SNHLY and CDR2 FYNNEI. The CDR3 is CASSARRAGKEKLFF. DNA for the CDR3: TGTGCCAGCAGTGCCCGGAGGGCAGGGAAGGAAAAACTGTTTTTT.